Listed below are T cell receptor beta chains from one sample, sequenced in a study of blood T cell repertoires in COVID-19. Profiling relied on immunoSEQ multiplex PCR, and the TCRdb table lists in-frame clones only, not all of them. This table holds 200,000 to 300,000 clones, approximately 85% found once. Sequenced input: PBMCs or T cells enriched from blood (not recorded which). The receptors come from a woman in her fifties or sixties with acute COVID-19. The CDR3 runs from the conserved cysteine through the conserved F or W. Fields, in order: V gene, J gene, CDR3 protein.

v_call: TRBV7-2; j_call: TRBJ2-2; cdr3_aa: CASSLGGVTGELFF
v_call: TRBV6-1; j_call: TRBJ2-3; cdr3_aa: CASSEAGGTDTQYF
v_call: TRBV7-9; j_call: TRBJ1-5; cdr3_aa: CASSSGVEGPQPQHF
v_call: TRBV27; j_call: TRBJ1-1; cdr3_aa: CASTRQPASTEAFF
v_call: TRBV5-1; j_call: TRBJ1-1; cdr3_aa: CASSLTPGVNTEAFF
v_call: TRBV5-1; j_call: TRBJ2-2; cdr3_aa: CASSPLAASTGELFF
v_call: TRBV7-9; j_call: TRBJ1-6; cdr3_aa: CASSFGGNSPLHF
v_call: TRBV5-1; j_call: TRBJ2-3; cdr3_aa: CASSIDSNTDTQYF
v_call: TRBV18; j_call: TRBJ2-5; cdr3_aa: CASSPGTNPETQYF
v_call: TRBV5-1; j_call: TRBJ1-4; cdr3_aa: CASQEGGDEKLFF
v_call: TRBV6-2/TRBV6-3; j_call: TRBJ1-5; cdr3_aa: CASSYTRYSNQPQHF
v_call: TRBV2; j_call: TRBJ2-2; cdr3_aa: CASSRGQGTNTGELFF
v_call: TRBV12-3/TRBV12-4; j_call: TRBJ1-5; cdr3_aa: CASSTTDNQPQHF
v_call: TRBV19; j_call: TRBJ2-3; cdr3_aa: CASRTGWGTDTQYF
v_call: TRBV11-2; j_call: TRBJ1-3; cdr3_aa: CASAPGLRSGNTIYF
v_call: TRBV4-2; j_call: TRBJ2-2; cdr3_aa: CASSPDTSPNTGELFF
v_call: TRBV3-1/TRBV3-2; j_call: TRBJ2-7; cdr3_aa: CASRGTGYNYEQYF
v_call: TRBV6-5; j_call: TRBJ1-1; cdr3_aa: CASRAGGGTEAFF
v_call: TRBV3-1/TRBV3-2; j_call: TRBJ1-5; cdr3_aa: CASSQGSNNQPQHF
v_call: TRBV19; j_call: TRBJ2-5; cdr3_aa: CASSRQGEEETQYF
v_call: TRBV25-1; j_call: TRBJ1-3; cdr3_aa: CASSGTGYNTIYF
v_call: TRBV5-1; j_call: TRBJ1-1; cdr3_aa: CASSGGQGATLDMNTEAFF
v_call: TRBV2; j_call: TRBJ1-6; cdr3_aa: CASSGSGFSYNSPLHF
v_call: TRBV7-2; j_call: TRBJ2-2; cdr3_aa: CASSPPAAGGPSTGELFF
v_call: TRBV19; j_call: TRBJ1-5; cdr3_aa: CASKSWERGNQPQHF
v_call: TRBV10-3; j_call: TRBJ2-3; cdr3_aa: CATLSSGGTDTQYF
v_call: TRBV6-5; j_call: TRBJ1-5; cdr3_aa: CASSYGALGQPQHF
v_call: TRBV2; j_call: TRBJ2-7; cdr3_aa: CASRASGGAAYEQYF
v_call: TRBV6-5; j_call: TRBJ1-5; cdr3_aa: CASRVRGDNQPQHF
v_call: TRBV7-8; j_call: TRBJ1-5; cdr3_aa: CASSFSGDNQPQHF
v_call: TRBV7-8; j_call: TRBJ1-2; cdr3_aa: CASTRQGAGWDYGYTF
v_call: TRBV16; j_call: TRBJ1-1; cdr3_aa: CASSRGTAEAFF
v_call: TRBV9; j_call: TRBJ1-3; cdr3_aa: CASSVGNPSGNTIYF
v_call: TRBV2; j_call: TRBJ1-1; cdr3_aa: CASTVPNTEAFF
v_call: TRBV18; j_call: TRBJ1-1; cdr3_aa: CASSPDSTEAFF
v_call: TRBV19; j_call: TRBJ1-4; cdr3_aa: CASSIGRATNEKLFF
v_call: TRBV9; j_call: TRBJ2-5; cdr3_aa: CASSVGLTDSQETQYF
v_call: TRBV7-8; j_call: TRBJ2-7; cdr3_aa: CASSLPTREEDYEQYF
v_call: TRBV11-2; j_call: TRBJ1-1; cdr3_aa: CASSLTEGTEAFF
v_call: TRBV12-3/TRBV12-4; j_call: TRBJ1-1; cdr3_aa: CASRSSGGTEAFF
v_call: TRBV9; j_call: TRBJ1-2; cdr3_aa: CASSVQGGGYTF
v_call: TRBV5-5; j_call: TRBJ2-5; cdr3_aa: CASSPMGQQETQYF
v_call: TRBV20-1; j_call: TRBJ1-1; cdr3_aa: CSASPGQGTFEAFF
v_call: TRBV4-3; j_call: TRBJ1-2; cdr3_aa: CASSHEGGYGYTF
v_call: TRBV4-3; j_call: TRBJ1-1; cdr3_aa: CASSQADRGYGDTEAFF
v_call: TRBV29-1; j_call: TRBJ2-5; cdr3_aa: CSAPIRGPLAGALRETQYF
v_call: TRBV10-2; j_call: TRBJ2-3; cdr3_aa: CASSARMTSGGESDTQYF
v_call: TRBV9; j_call: TRBJ1-1; cdr3_aa: CASSANRFIANTEAFF
v_call: TRBV5-6; j_call: TRBJ1-6; cdr3_aa: CASSSGTLLSYNSPLHF
v_call: TRBV12-5; j_call: TRBJ1-4; cdr3_aa: CASGSPTTGDYEKLFF
v_call: TRBV30; j_call: TRBJ2-7; cdr3_aa: CAWSAGWGSGEQYF
v_call: TRBV7-2; j_call: TRBJ2-5; cdr3_aa: CASSPTRSQETQYF
v_call: TRBV7-6; j_call: TRBJ2-2; cdr3_aa: CASSESGVNTGELFF
v_call: TRBV6-5; j_call: TRBJ1-5; cdr3_aa: CASSPDGGRQPQHF
v_call: TRBV12-5; j_call: TRBJ1-2; cdr3_aa: CASGPRQGNYGYTF
v_call: TRBV7-9; j_call: TRBJ1-2; cdr3_aa: CASSPPGWDYGYTF
v_call: TRBV7-9; j_call: TRBJ1-1; cdr3_aa: CASSFHRVVGGTEAFF
v_call: TRBV19; j_call: TRBJ1-6; cdr3_aa: CASSFKAGTGGSPLHF